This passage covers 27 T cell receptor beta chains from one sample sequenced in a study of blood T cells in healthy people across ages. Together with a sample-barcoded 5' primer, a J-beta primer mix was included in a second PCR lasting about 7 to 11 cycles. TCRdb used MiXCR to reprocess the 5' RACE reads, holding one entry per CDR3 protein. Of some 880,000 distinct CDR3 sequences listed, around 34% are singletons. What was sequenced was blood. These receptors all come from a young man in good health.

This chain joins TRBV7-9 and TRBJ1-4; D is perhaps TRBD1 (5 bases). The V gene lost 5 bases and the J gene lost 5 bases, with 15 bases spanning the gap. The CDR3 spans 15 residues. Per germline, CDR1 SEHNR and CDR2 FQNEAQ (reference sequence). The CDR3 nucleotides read TGTGCCAGCAGCGCGGTGGGGGTGGAGAATGAAAAACTGTTTTTT. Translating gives CASSAVGVENEKLFF.

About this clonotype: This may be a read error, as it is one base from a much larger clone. CDR3: CASTGRSPYNEQYF. The CDR3, as DNA: TGCGCCAGTACTGGACGGAGCCCCTACAATGAGCAGTACTTC. V is TRBV5-1 and J is TRBJ2-1, with unresolved D. TRBJ2-7 explains the end of the DNA better; the J call may be wrong. CDR3 size: 14 residues. The germline CDR1 and CDR2 sequences are SGHRS and YFSETQ.

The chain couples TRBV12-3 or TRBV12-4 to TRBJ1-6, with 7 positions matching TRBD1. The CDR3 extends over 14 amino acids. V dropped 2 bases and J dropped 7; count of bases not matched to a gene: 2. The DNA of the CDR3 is TGTGCCAGCAGTTTAACAGGGGTGAATTCACCCCTCCACTTT. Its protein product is CASSLTGVNSPLHF.

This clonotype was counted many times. CDR3 coding DNA: TGCAGTGCTAGCGGGGCGGGCACAGATACGCAGTATTTT. Encoded protein: CSASGAGTDTQYF. The chain recombines TRBV20-1 with TRBJ2-3, with D perhaps TRBD1 or TRBD2 (5 bases each). This CDR3 is 13 amino acids long. The germline V gene has CDR1 DFQATT and CDR2 SNEGSKA (reference sequence). The V end lost 3 bases, the J end lost 1 base, and 8 bases lay between the germline ends.

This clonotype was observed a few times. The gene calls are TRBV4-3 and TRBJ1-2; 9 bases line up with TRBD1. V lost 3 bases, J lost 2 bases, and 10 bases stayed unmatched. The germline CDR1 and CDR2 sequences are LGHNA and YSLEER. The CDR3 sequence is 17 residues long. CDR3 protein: CASSHRSEDRGNYGYTF. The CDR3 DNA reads TGCGCCAGCAGCCACCGATCCGAGGACAGGGGAAACTATGGCTACACCTTC.

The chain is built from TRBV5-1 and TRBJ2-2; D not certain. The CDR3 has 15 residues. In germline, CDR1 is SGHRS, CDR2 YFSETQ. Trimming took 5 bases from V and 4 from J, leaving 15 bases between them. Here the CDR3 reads CASSFDKTFTGELFF. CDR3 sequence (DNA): TGCGCCAGCAGTTTCGACAAGACTTTCACCGGGGAGCTGTTTTTT.

DNA of the CDR3: TGCAGTGCTAGAACCCGGATTGGGGGGAACTCACCCCTCCACTTT. Residues: CSARTRIGGNSPLHF. This sequence joins TRBV20-1 and TRBJ1-6; TRBD1 might be the D (5 bases). The germline gives CDR1 DFQATT, CDR2 SNEGSKA (reference sequence). V was pared by 2 bases and J by 10 bases, with 18 bases between. This CDR3 is built from 15 residues.

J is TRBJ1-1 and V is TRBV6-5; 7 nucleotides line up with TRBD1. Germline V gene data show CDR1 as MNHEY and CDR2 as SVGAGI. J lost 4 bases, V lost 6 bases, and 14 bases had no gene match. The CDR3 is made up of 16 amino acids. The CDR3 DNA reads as TGTGCCAGCAGCTCAGGGACTAGGGGGCGGGTCACTGAAGCTTTCTTT. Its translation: CASSSGTRGRVTEAFF.

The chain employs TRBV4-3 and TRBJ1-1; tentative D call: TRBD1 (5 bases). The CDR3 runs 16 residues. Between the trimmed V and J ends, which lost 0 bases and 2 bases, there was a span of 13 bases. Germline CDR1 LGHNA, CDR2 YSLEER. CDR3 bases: TGCGCCAGCAGCCAAGATGGGGGAGGGGATAACACTGAAGCTTTCTTT. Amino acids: CASSQDGGGDNTEAFF.

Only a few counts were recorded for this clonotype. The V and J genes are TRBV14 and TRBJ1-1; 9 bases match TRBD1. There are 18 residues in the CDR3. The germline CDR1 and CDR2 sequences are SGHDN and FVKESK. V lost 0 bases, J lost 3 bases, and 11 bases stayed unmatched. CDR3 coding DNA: TGTGCCAGCAGCCAAGATCGGGGACAGGGTATAATAGACACTGAAGCTTTCTTT. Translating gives CASSQDRGQGIIDTEAFF.

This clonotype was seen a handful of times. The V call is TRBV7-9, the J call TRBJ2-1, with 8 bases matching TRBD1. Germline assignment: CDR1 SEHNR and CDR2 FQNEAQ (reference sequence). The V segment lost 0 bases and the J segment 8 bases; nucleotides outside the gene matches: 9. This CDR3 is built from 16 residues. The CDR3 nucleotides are TGTGCCAGCAGCTTAGCCGGTACAGGGGGTAGCGATGAGCAGTTCTTC. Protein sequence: CASSLAGTGGSDEQFF. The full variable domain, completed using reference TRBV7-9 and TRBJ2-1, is DTGVSQNPRHKITKRGQNVTFRCDPISEHNRLYWYRQTLGQGPEFLTYFQNEAQLEKSRLLSDRFSAERPKGSFSTLEIQRTEQGDSAMYLCASSLAGTGGSDEQFFGPGTRLTVL.

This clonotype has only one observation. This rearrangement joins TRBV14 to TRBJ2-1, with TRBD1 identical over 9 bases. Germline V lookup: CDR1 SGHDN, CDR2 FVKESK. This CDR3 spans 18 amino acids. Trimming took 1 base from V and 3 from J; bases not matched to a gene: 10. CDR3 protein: CASSQGHPDRGLYNEQFF. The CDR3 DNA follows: TGTGCCAGCAGCCAAGGTCACCCGGACAGGGGCCTCTACAATGAGCAGTTCTTC.

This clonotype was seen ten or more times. CDR3 region: CASSPVSGGEGGTQYF. CDR3 coding DNA: TGCGCCAGCAGCCCCGTTAGCGGGGGGGAGGGAGGTACGCAGTATTTT. The J gene is TRBJ2-3, the V gene TRBV4-3; 11 bases agree with TRBD2. The CDR3 consists of 16 residues. After removal of 4 bases from V and 8 bases from J, the junction contained 11 bases not matched to a gene. Germline V lookup: CDR1 LGHNA, CDR2 YSLEER.

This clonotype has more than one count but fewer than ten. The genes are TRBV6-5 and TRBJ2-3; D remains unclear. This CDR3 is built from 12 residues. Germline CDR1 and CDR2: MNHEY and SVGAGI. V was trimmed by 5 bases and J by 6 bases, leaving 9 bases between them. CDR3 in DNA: TGTGCCAGCAGTCAACAGAAGGATACGCAGTATTTT. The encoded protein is CASSQQKDTQYF.

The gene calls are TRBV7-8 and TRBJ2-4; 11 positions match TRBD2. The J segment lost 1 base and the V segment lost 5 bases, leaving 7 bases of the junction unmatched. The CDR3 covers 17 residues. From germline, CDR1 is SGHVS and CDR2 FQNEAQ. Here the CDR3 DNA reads TGTGCCAGCAGCGTGACTAGCGGGGAGGCGGCCAAAAACATTCAGTACTTC. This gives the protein CASSVTSGEAAKNIQYF. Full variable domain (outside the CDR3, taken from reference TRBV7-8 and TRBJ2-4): GAGVSQSPRYKVAKRGQDVALRCDPISGHVSLFWYQQALGQGPEFLTYFQNEAQLDKSGLPSDRFFAERPEGSVSTLKIQRTQQEDSAVYLCASSVTSGEAAKNIQYFGAGTRLSVL.

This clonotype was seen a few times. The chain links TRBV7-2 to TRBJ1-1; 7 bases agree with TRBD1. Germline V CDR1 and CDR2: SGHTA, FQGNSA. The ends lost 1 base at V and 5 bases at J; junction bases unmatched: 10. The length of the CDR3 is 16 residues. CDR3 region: CASSLGGAGGLTEAFF. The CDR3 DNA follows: TGTGCCAGCAGCTTAGGAGGGGCAGGGGGGTTGACTGAAGCTTTCTTT.

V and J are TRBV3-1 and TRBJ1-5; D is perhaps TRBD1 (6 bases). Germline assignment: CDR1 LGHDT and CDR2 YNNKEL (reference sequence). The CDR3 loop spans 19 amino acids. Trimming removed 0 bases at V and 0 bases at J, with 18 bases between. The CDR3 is CASSQEDDRQVYSNQPQHF. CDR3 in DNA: TGTGCCAGCAGCCAAGAAGATGACAGACAGGTCTATAGCAATCAGCCCCAGCATTTT.

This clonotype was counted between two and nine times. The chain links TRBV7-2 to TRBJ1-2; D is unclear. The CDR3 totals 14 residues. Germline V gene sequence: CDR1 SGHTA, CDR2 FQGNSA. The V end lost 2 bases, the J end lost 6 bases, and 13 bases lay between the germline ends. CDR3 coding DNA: TGTGCCAGCAGCTTATTGGCCAAGGTTGATGGCTACACCTTC. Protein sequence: CASSLLAKVDGYTF. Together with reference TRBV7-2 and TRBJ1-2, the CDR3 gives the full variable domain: GAGVSQSPSNKVTEKGKDVELRCDPISGHTALYWYRQSLGQGLEFLIYFQGNSAPDKSGLPSDRFSAERTGGSVSTLTIQRTQQEDSAVYLCASSLLAKVDGYTFGSGTRLTVV.

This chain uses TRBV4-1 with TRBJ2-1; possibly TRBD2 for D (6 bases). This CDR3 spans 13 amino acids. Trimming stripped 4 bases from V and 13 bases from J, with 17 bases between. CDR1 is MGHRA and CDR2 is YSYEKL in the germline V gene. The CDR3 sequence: CASSRGTSETQFF. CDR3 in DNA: TGCGCCAGCAGCCGAGGGACTTCAGAGACCCAGTTCTTC.

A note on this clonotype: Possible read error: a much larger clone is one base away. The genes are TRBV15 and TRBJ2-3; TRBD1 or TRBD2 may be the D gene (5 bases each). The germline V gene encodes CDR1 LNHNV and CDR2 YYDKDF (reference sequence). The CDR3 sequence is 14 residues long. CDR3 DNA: TGTGCCACCAGCAGGCTGTCGGGGCCAGATATGCAGTATTTT. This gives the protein CATSRLSGPDMQYF.

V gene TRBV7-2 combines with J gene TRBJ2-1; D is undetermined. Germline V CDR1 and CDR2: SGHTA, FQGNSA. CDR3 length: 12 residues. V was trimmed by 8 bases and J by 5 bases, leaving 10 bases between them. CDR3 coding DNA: TGTGCCAGCGGACGGGCTGACAATGAGCAGTTCTTC. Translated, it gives CASGRADNEQFF.

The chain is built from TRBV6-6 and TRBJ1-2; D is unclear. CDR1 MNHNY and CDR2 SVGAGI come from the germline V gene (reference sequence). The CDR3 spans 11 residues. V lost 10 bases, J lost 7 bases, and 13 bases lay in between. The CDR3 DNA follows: TGTGCCATCACCCTTTTTGCTGGCTACACCTTC. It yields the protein CAITLFAGYTF.

In DNA form, the CDR3 reads TGTGCCAGCAGCGTAGCTTTCCAGGGGGCCGCTTCAAACACTGAAGCTTTCTTT. Its translation is CASSVAFQGAASNTEAFF. The genes are TRBV9 and TRBJ1-1; TRBD1 matches 8 bases. The V gene end was trimmed by 0 bases and the J gene end by 2 bases; junction bases not matched to a gene: 12. The CDR3 is 18 amino acids. The germline CDR1 and CDR2 sequences are SGDLS and YYNGEE.

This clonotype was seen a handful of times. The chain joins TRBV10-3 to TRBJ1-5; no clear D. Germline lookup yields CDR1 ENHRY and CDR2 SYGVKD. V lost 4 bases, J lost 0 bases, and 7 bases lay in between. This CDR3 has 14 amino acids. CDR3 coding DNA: TGTGCCATCAGTGCGGACGGTAGCAATCAGCCCCAGCATTTT. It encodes CAISADGSNQPQHF.

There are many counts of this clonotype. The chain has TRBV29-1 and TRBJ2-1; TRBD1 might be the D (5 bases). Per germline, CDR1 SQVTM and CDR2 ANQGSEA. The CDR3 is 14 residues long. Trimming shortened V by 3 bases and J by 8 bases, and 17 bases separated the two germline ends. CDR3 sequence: CSVDGAGYLDEQFF. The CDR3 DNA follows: TGCAGCGTTGATGGGGCAGGGTATCTCGATGAGCAGTTCTTC.

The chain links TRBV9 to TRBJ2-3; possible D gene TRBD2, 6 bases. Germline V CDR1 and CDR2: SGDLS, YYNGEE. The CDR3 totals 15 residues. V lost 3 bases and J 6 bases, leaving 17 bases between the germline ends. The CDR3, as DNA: TGTGCCAGCAGCGCCAGCTTTGAAGGGAGGGATACGCAGTATTTT. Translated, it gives CASSASFEGRDTQYF.

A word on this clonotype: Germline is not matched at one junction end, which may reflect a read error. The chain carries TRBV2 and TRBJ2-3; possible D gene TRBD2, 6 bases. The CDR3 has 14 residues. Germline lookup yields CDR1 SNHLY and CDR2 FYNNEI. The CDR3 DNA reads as TGTGCCGGCAGGATGACATGGGAGGCAGATACGCAGTATTTT. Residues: CAGRMTWEADTQYF.